A single sample is the source of the 2 T cell receptor beta chains below, sequenced in a study of metastatic and nonmetastatic thyroid tumors. TCRdb re-called the PCR reads with MiXCR. The data contain fewer than 4,500 clones, approximately 23% of them singletons. Ahead of thyroid surgery, no patient had received treatment of any kind. Sequenced sample: tumor tissue. These receptors all come from a male donor with papillary thyroid cancer or a benign thyroid nodule (not recorded which). Some clones in this sample may be carry-over from other donors' samples.

The chain links TRBV28 to TRBJ2-7, with D possibly being TRBD2 (5 bases). The CDR3 length is 16 residues. Between the trimmed V and J ends, which lost 5 bases and 4 bases, there was a span of 21 bases. Germline V gene sequence: CDR1 MDHEN, CDR2 SYDVKM. This CDR3 is CASSPILGVVVYEQYF. DNA of the CDR3: TGTGCCAGCAGTCCCATATTGGGAGTTGTGGTGTACGAGCAGTACTTC.

The gene calls are TRBV4-3 and TRBJ1-3, with D possibly TRBD1 on 6 matching bases. Trimming took 2 bases from V and 4 from J, leaving 9 bases between them. CDR3 length equals 14 residues. Germline lookup yields CDR1 LGHNA and CDR2 YSLEER. The DNA for the CDR3 is TGCGCCAGCAGCCAAACAGGGACCGGAAACACCATATATTTT. As protein: CASSQTGTGNTIYF.